This TCR beta chain originates from a study of T cell repertoires in cytomegalovirus infection. Background on the study: Indications came from public TCR beta signatures; they pointed to CMV infection and to a matching HLA type.

Points from the study as a whole: Pooled public TCR beta family frequency picked out CMV carriers with the relevant HLA. In two of eight donors, the top clonotype was HLA-C-restricted CMV-specific.

This clonotype was picked up a small number of times. The antigen is not known. Trimming took 1 base from V and 9 from J, leaving 13 bases between them. The CDR3 extends over 15 amino acids. Per the germline V gene, CDR1 is KGHSH and CDR2 is LQKENI. TCRdb independently ran MiXCR on the reads; one entry per CDR3 protein. The sample records 480,000 or so distinct CDR3 sequences, about 10% being singletons. Sequencing was done on a sample of PBMCs. This receptor was taken from a human donor in good health (CMV status not recorded). Some clones in this sample may be carry-over from other donors' samples. The rearrangement uses TRBV18 and TRBJ1-6; D may be TRBD1 (5 bases). The CDR3 loop is CASSPQGGEGSPLHF. The DNA of the CDR3 is TGTGCCAGCTCACCACAGGGAGGGGAAGGTTCACCCCTCCACTTT.